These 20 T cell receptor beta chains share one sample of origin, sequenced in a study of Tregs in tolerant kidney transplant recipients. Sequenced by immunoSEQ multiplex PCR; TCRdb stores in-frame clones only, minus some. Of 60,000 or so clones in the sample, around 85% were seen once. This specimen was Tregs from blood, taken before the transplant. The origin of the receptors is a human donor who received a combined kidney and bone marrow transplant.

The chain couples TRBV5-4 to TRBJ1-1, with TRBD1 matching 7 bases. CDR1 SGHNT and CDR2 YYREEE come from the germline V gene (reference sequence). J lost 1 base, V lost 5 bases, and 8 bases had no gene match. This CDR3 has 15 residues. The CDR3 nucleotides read TGTGCCAGCAGAGCCTCCGGGACAGCGAACACTGAAGCTTTCTTT. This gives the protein CASRASGTANTEAFF.

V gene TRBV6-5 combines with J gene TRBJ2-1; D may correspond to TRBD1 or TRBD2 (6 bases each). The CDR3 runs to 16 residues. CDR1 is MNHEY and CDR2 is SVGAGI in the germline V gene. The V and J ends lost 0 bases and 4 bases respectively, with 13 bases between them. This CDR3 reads CASSYSGGGPYNEQFF. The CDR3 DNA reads TGTGCCAGCAGTTACTCGGGTGGGGGGCCTTACAATGAGCAGTTCTTC.

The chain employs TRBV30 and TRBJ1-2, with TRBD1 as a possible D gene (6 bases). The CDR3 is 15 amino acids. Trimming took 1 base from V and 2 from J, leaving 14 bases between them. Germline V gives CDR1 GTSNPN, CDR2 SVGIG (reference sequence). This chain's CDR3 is CAWSAALGGNYGYTF. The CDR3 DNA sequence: TGTGCCTGGAGTGCAGCCCTCGGGGGCAACTATGGCTACACCTTC.

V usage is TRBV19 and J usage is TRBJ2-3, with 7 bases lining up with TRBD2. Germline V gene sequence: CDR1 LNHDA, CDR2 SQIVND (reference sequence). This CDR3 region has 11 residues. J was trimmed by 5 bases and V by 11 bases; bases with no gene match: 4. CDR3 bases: TGTGCCTCTAGGGAGGGAGATACGCAGTATTTT. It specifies CASREGDTQYF.

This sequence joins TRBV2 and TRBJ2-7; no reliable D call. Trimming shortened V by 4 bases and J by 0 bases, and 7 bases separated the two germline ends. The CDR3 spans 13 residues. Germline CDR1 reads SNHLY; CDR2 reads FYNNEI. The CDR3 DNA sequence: TGTGCCAGCAGTGTTGACCTCTCCTACGAGCAGTACTTC. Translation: CASSVDLSYEQYF.

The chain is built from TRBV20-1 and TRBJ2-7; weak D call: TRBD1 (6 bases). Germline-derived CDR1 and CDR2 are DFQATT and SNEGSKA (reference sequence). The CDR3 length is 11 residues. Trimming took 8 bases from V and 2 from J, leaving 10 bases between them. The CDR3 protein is CSTRQAYEQYF. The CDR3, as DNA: TGCAGTACGAGACAGGCCTACGAGCAGTACTTC.

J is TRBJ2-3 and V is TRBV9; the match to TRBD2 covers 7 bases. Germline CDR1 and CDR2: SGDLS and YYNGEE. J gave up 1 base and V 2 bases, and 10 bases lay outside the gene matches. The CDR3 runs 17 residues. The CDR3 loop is CASSVERGGRGTDTQYF. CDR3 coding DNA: TGTGCCAGCAGCGTGGAGCGGGGAGGCCGGGGCACAGATACGCAGTATTTT.

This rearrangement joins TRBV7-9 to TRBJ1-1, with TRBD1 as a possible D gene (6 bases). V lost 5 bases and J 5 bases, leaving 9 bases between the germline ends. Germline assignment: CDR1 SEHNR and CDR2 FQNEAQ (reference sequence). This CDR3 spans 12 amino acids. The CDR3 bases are TGTGCCAGCAGCCCCCAGGGGACTGAAGCTTTCTTT. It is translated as CASSPQGTEAFF.

Here the CDR3 reads CASSVARPNEQFF. As DNA, the CDR3 is TGTGCCAGCAGTGTCGCGCGCCCCAATGAGCAGTTCTTC. This chain links TRBV14 with TRBJ2-1, with D uncertain. Per germline, CDR1 SGHDN and CDR2 FVKESK. V gave up 6 bases and J gave up 6 bases, with 12 bases separating them. This CDR3 has 13 amino acids.

CDR3 sequence reads: CASSPYSPSYGYTF. DNA of the CDR3: TGTGCCAGCAGTCCGTACAGTCCCTCCTATGGCTACACCTTC. The rearrangement joins TRBV27 to TRBJ1-2, with D unclear. The CDR3 runs 14 residues. CDR1 is MNHEY and CDR2 is SMNVEV in the germline V gene (reference sequence). V shed 5 bases and J shed 4 bases, with 14 bases lying between them.

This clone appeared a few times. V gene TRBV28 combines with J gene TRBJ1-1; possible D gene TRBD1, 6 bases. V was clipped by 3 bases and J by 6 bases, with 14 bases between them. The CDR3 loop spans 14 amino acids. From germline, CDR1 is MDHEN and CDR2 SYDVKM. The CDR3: CASSLGGAPAEAFF. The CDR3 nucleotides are TGTGCCAGCAGTTTGGGGGGGGCGCCCGCTGAAGCTTTCTTT.

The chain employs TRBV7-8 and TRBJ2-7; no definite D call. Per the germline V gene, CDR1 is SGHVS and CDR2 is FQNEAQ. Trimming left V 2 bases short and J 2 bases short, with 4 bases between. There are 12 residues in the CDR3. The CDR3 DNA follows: TGTGCCAGCAGCTTAAGCGCCTACGAGCAGTACTTC. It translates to CASSLSAYEQYF.

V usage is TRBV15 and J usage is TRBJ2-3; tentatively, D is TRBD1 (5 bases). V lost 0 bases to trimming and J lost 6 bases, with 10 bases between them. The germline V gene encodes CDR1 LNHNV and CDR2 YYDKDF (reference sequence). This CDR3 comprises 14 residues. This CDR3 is CATSRDHQGDTQYF. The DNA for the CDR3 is TGTGCCACCAGCAGAGATCACCAGGGTGATACGCAGTATTTT.

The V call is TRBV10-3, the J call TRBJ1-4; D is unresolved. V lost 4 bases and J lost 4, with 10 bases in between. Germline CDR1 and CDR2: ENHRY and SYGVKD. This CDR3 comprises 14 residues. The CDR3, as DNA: TGTGCCATCAGTGGGACGGCTAGTAATGAAAAACTGTTTTTT. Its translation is CAISGTASNEKLFF.

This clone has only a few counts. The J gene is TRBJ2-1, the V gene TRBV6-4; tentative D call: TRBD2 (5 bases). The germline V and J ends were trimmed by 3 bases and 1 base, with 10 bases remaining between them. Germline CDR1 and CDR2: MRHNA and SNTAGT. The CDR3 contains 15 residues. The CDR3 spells CASSESSMSYNEQFF. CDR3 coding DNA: TGTGCCAGCAGTGAGTCTAGCATGTCCTACAATGAGCAGTTCTTC.

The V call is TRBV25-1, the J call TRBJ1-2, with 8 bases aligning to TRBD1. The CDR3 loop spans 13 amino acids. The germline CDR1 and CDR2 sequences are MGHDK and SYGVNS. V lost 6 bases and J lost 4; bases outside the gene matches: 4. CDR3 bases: TGTGCCAGCAGCAGGGGGCTGGGCTATGGCTACACCTTC. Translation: CASSRGLGYGYTF.

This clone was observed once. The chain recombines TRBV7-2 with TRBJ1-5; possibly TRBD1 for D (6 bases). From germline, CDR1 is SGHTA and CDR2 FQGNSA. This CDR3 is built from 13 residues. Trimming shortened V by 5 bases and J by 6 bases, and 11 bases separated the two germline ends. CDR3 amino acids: CASSRQEGQPQHF. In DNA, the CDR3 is TGTGCCAGCAGCCGACAGGAAGGTCAGCCCCAGCATTTT.

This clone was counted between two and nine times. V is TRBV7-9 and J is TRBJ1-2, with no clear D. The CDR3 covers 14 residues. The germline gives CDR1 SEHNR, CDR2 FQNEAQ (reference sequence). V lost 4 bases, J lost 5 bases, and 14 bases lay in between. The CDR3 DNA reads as TGTGCCAGCAGCTCCCCAAGGCAGCTATATGGCTACACCTTC. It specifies CASSSPRQLYGYTF.

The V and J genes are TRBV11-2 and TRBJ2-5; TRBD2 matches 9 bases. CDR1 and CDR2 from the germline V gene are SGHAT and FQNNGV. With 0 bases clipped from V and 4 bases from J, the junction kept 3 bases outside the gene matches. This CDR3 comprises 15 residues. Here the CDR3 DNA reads TGTGCCAGCAGCTTAGAGGGGACTAGCTCAGAGACCCAGTACTTC. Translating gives CASSLEGTSSETQYF.

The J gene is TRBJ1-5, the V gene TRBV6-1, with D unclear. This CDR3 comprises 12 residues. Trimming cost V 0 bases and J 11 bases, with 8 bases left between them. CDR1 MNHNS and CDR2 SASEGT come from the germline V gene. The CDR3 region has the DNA TGTGCCAGCAGTGAAGCGTTGAGGTCCCAGCATTTT. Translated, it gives CASSEALRSQHF.